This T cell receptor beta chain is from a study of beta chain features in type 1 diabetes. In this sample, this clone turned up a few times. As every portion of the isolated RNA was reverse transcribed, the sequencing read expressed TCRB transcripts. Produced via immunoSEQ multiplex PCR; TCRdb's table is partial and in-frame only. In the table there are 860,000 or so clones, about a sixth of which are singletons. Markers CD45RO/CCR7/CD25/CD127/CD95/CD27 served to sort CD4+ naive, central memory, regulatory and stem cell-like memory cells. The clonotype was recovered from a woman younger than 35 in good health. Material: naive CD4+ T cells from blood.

The CDR3 coding sequence is TGCAGCGTGGGACGGGACCGGGACACTGAAGCTTTCTTT. Translation: CSVGRDRDTEAFF. This chain uses TRBV29-1 with TRBJ1-1; a possible D gene is TRBD1 (5 bases). This CDR3 has 13 amino acids. V was trimmed by 6 bases and J by 3 bases, leaving 14 bases between them. Germline-derived CDR1 and CDR2 are SQVTM and ANQGSEA.